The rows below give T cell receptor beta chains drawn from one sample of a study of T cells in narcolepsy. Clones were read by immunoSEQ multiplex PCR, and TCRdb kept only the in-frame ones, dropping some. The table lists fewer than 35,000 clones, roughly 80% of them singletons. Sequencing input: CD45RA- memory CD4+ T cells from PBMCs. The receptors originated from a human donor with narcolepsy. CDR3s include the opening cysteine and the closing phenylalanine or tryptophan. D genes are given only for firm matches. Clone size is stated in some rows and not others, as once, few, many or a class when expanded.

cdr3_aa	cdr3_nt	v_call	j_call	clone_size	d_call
CASSSQTGPSSGNTIYF	TGTGCCAGCAGCTCACAGACGGGGCCCAGCTCTGGAAACACCATATATTTT	TRBV11-2	TRBJ1-3	NA	NA
CASSTLAGGRNEQFF	TGTGCCAGCAGCACCCTAGCGGGAGGCCGCAATGAGCAGTTCTTC	TRBV4-2	TRBJ2-1	once	TRBD2
CACQPGTWGSPLHF	TGTGCCTGCCAACCCGGGACATGGGGTTCACCCCTCCACTTT	TRBV30	TRBJ1-6	NA	NA
CASSLGVSGELFF	TGTGCCAGCAGCCTGGGGGTCTCCGGGGAGCTGTTTTTT	TRBV7-6	TRBJ2-2	NA	NA
CAISQPGRGQENTEAFF	TGTGCCATCAGTCAGCCGGGACGGGGACAGGAGAACACTGAAGCTTTCTTT	TRBV10-3	TRBJ1-1	few	TRBD1
CATSRLQGAAPHGYTF	TGTGCCACCAGCAGGCTACAGGGGGCTGCGCCCCATGGCTACACCTTC	TRBV15	TRBJ1-2	NA	TRBD1
CASSLAGQGVVRAEAFF	TGTGCCAGCAGTTTAGCGGGACAGGGGGTGGTGCGCGCTGAAGCTTTCTTT	TRBV27	TRBJ1-1	NA	TRBD1
CASSPEWDSSSGETQYF	NA	TRBV5-1	TRBJ2-5	NA	NA
CASSTEGRLNNSPLHF	TGTGCCAGTAGTACGGAGGGACGGCTGAATAATTCACCCCTCCACTTT	TRBV19	TRBJ1-6	once	NA
CASSLAQGISGNTIYF	TGTGCCAGCAGCTTGGCACAGGGGATCTCTGGAAACACCATATATTTT	TRBV5-4	TRBJ1-3	NA	TRBD1
CASSIGADGAQPQHF	TGTGCCAGTAGTATAGGGGCGGACGGGGCTCAGCCCCAGCATTTT	TRBV19	TRBJ1-5	NA	NA
CASSTTGQGAEGKQYF	TGCGCCAGCAGCACAACCGGACAGGGGGCGGAGGGGAAGCAGTACTTC	TRBV5-1	TRBJ2-7	NA	TRBD1
CATSRAGALGEKLFF	TGTGCCACCAGCAGAGCCGGGGCGTTGGGGGAAAAACTGTTTTTT	TRBV15	TRBJ1-4	NA	NA
CSVAKEGFEQYF	TGCAGCGTTGCTAAAGAGGGGTTCGAGCAGTACTTC	TRBV29-1	TRBJ2-7	NA	NA
CASETRQGGRAMVDTQYF	TGTGCCAGCGAAACCCGCCAGGGTGGGAGGGCAATGGTAGATACGCAGTATTTT	TRBV7-9	TRBJ2-3	NA	TRBD2
CASSLEEVHSGNTIYF	TGCGCCAGCAGCTTGGAGGAGGTTCACTCTGGAAACACCATATATTTT	TRBV5-1	TRBJ1-3	NA	NA
CASSRAWGQPQHF	TGTGCCAGCAGCCGCGCGTGGGGTCAGCCCCAGCATTTT	TRBV7-9	TRBJ1-5	NA	NA
CASGLSSGGSGETQYF	TGTGCTAGTGGTTTGAGTAGCGGGGGGTCGGGAGAGACCCAGTACTTC	TRBV12-5	TRBJ2-5	NA	TRBD2
CASSPQGTEAFF	TGTGCCAGCAGCCCACAGGGAACTGAAGCTTTCTTT	TRBV5-5	TRBJ1-1	NA	NA
CASSLGTDSNQPQHF	TGTGCCAGCAGCCTAGGGACGGATAGCAATCAGCCCCAGCATTTT	TRBV5-4	TRBJ1-5	NA	NA
CASRGQGSEAFF	TGTGCCAGCAGGGGACAGGGATCGGAAGCTTTCTTT	TRBV6-5	TRBJ1-1	NA	TRBD1
CASSQDRGNSPLHF	TGTGCCAGCAGTCAGGACAGGGGTAATTCACCCCTCCACTTT	TRBV7-8	TRBJ1-6	NA	TRBD1
CASKTSGSTDTQYF	TGCGCCAGCAAGACTAGCGGTAGCACAGATACGCAGTATTTT	TRBV10-2	TRBJ2-3	NA	TRBD2
CASVRTQGGAGELFF	TGTGCCAGCGTACGAACACAGGGAGGCGCCGGGGAGCTGTTTTTT	TRBV2	TRBJ2-2	NA	NA
CASREGQTQYF	TGTGCCAGCCGGGAGGGACAGACCCAGTACTTC	TRBV19	TRBJ2-5	NA	TRBD2
CASGRASYEQYF	TGTGCCAGCGGACGGGCCTCCTACGAGCAGTACTTC	TRBV6-1	TRBJ2-7	NA	NA
CSVDRGGGEQYF	TGCAGCGTTGATCGGGGAGGAGGCGAGCAGTACTTC	TRBV29-1	TRBJ2-7	NA	NA
CASSRVTGGSYNSPLHF	TGTGCCAGCAGTCGGGTCACAGGGGGCTCCTATAATTCACCCCTCCACTTT	TRBV5-6	TRBJ1-6	NA	TRBD1
CASSLAGPPNSPLHF	TGTGCCAGCAGCTTAGCCGGCCCGCCGAATTCACCCCTCCACTTT	TRBV7-2	TRBJ1-6	NA	NA
CASSQGIGGQTSATNEKLFF	TGCGCCAGCAGCCAAGGTATCGGGGGCCAAACGTCTGCAACTAATGAAAAACTGTTTTTT	TRBV5-1	TRBJ1-4	NA	NA
CASSMDRVYEQYF	TGTGCCAGCAGCATGGACAGGGTCTACGAGCAGTACTTC	TRBV28	TRBJ2-7	NA	TRBD1
CAWMSGANVLTF	TGTGCCTGGATGTCGGGGGCCAACGTCCTGACTTTC	TRBV30	TRBJ2-6	NA	NA
CASSDRTGGRTEAFF	TGCGCCAGCAGCGATCGGACAGGGGGCAGGACTGAAGCTTTTTTT	TRBV5-1	TRBJ1-1	NA	TRBD1
CASSPQLHYNEQFF	TGTGCCAGCAGTCCCCAACTACACTACAATGAGCAGTTCTTC	TRBV27	TRBJ2-1	NA	NA
CASNSGNWNGYTF	TGTGCCAGCAATTCAGGGAACTGGAATGGCTACACCTTC	TRBV6-1	TRBJ1-2	NA	NA
CAWFYNTEAFF	TGTGCCTGGTTTTATAACACTGAAGCTTTCTTT	TRBV30	TRBJ1-1	NA	NA
CASSAAAFSYEQYF	TGTGCCAGCAGCGCGGCAGCGTTCTCCTACGAGCAGTACTTC	TRBV6-1	TRBJ2-7	NA	NA
CAWGLGGVDYGYTF	TGTGCCTGGGGGCTGGGGGGCGTAGACTATGGCTACACCTTC	TRBV30	TRBJ1-2	NA	NA
CASSIASGHHEQYF	TGTGCCAGTAGTATTGCATCAGGGCACCACGAGCAGTACTTC	TRBV19	TRBJ2-7	few	NA
CASTLRDSTGELFF	TGTGCCAGCACTCTCCGGGACAGCACCGGGGAGCTGTTTTTT	TRBV2	TRBJ2-2	NA	TRBD1
CASSPRLAGGHNEQFF	TGTGCCAGCAGCCCCCGACTAGCGGGGGGTCACAATGAGCAGTTCTTC	TRBV9	TRBJ2-1	NA	TRBD2
CASSPQGSSPLHF	TGTGCCAGCAGCCCCCAGGGGAGTTCACCCCTCCACTTT	TRBV7-3	TRBJ1-6	NA	NA
CASSPLGGLNTEAFF	TGTGCCAGCAGCCCCTTAGGGGGACTGAACACTGAAGCTTTCTTT	TRBV11-2	TRBJ1-1	few	NA
CASSRYGNYGYTF	TGTGCCAGCAGTAGATACGGAAACTATGGCTACACCTTC	TRBV27	TRBJ1-2	NA	NA
CASSPFSPGVTEAFF	TGTGCCAGCAGTCCCTTCAGCCCGGGAGTCACTGAAGCTTTCTTT	TRBV27	TRBJ1-1	NA	NA
CASMPVGKTEKLFF	TGCGCCAGCATGCCGGTGGGGAAAACAGAAAAACTGTTTTTT	TRBV4-1	TRBJ1-4	NA	NA
CASSLKEGGDSNQPQHF	TGTGCCAGCAGCTTAAAGGAAGGCGGGGATAGCAATCAGCCCCAGCATTTT	TRBV7-2	TRBJ1-5	NA	NA
CATSGRYPSYEQYF	TGTGCCACTTCCGGAAGATACCCTTCCTACGAGCAGTACTTC	TRBV28	TRBJ2-7	NA	NA
CAWSRWQGAHEQYF	TGTGCCTGGAGTCGGTGGCAGGGGGCTCACGAGCAGTACTTC	TRBV30	TRBJ2-7	NA	TRBD1
CASSPLRDRGAGANVLTF	TGTGCCAGCAGTCCGCTCCGGGACAGGGGGGCTGGGGCCAACGTCCTGACTTTC	TRBV27	TRBJ2-6	NA	TRBD1
CATRTRRDRVGYTF	TGTGCCACCCGAACCCGCCGGGACAGGGTCGGCTACACCTTC	TRBV28	TRBJ1-2	NA	TRBD1
CASTGTSGSDEQFF	TGTGCCAGCACGGGGACTAGCGGGTCCGATGAGCAGTTCTTC	TRBV28	TRBJ2-1	once	TRBD2